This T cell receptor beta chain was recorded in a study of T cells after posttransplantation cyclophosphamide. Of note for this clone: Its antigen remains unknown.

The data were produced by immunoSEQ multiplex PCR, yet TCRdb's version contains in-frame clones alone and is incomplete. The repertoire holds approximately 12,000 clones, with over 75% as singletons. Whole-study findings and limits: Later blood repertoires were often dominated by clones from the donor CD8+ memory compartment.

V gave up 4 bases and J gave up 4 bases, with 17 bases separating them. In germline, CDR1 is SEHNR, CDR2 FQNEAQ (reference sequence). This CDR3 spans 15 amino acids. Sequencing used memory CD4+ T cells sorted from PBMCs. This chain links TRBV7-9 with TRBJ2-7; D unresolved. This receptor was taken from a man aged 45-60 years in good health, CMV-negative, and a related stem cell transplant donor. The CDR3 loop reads CASSSRDNFRYEQYF. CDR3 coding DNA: TGTGCCAGCAGCTCCCGAGACAATTTTCGGTACGAGCAGTACTTC.